This T cell receptor (beta chain) emerged from a study of type 1 regulatory T cells. On the study more broadly: This in vitro CD4 product, T-allo10, is enriched for Tr1 cells and alloantigen-specific.

TCRdb fed the reads into MiXCR, producing one record per CDR3 protein. The sample has about 65,000 distinct CDR3 sequences, nearly 50% seen once. The sample holds a few counts of this clonotype. Its antigen remains unknown. Overall study findings and caveats: Tr1 cells had a more restricted TCR repertoire than non-Tr1 cells.

What was sequenced was cultured non-Tr1 T cells, either the whole culture or a sorted T cell fraction (not recorded which). The clonotype comes from a human donor in good health.

The chain's CDR3 is CSARQLPQTQYF. The CDR3, as DNA: TGCAGTGCTAGACAACTTCCACAGACCCAGTACTTC. V gene TRBV20-1 combines with J gene TRBJ2-5; the D is unclear. Germline CDR1 and CDR2: DFQATT and SNEGSKA (reference sequence). This CDR3 is built from 12 residues. The ends were cut back, 2 bases at V and 6 bases at J, with 10 bases in the middle.